One sample yielded the 15 T cell receptor beta chains listed below, sequenced in a study of T cells in Graves' hyperthyroidism and ophthalmopathy. Amplification yielded TCR beta CDR3 regions, with RNA transcripts as the source. Using the HTBI primer set, a first-round RT-PCR was run on the TCR CDR3. TCRdb reanalysed the multiplex PCR reads using MiXCR and keeps one entry per CDR3 protein. Among about 420,000 distinct CDR3 sequences listed, around 16% were seen once. Sequenced material: blood. All receptors come from a woman aged 18-29 years with Graves' hyperthyroidism.

To note about this clonotype: A read error may explain this, as a much larger clone is one base away. This rearrangement joins TRBV6-9 to TRBJ2-5, with 8 bases aligning to TRBD1. This CDR3 spans 15 amino acids. Germline-derived CDR1 and CDR2 are MNHGY and SVAAGI. CDR3 protein: CASGYNTGGAETQYF. The CDR3 DNA reads as TGTGCCAGCGGTTACAACACAGGGGGAGCGGAGACCCAGTACTTC.

V is TRBV5-8 and J is TRBJ1-1; TRBD1 is a possible D gene (6 bases). Trimming left V 6 bases short and J 4 bases short, with 16 bases between. In germline, CDR1 is SGHTS, CDR2 YDEGEE. The CDR3 runs to 14 residues. This chain's CDR3 is CASINGQRVTEAFF. The CDR3 DNA reads TGTGCCAGCATCAATGGACAGCGAGTCACTGAAGCTTTCTTT.

This chain links TRBV6-1 with TRBJ2-2; 7 nucleotides align to TRBD2. The CDR3 has 16 amino acids. Germline V gene data show CDR1 as MNHNS and CDR2 as SASEGT. V lost 7 bases and J lost 6; bases outside the gene matches: 14. CDR3 DNA: TGTGCCAGCACCCAATGGGGAGAGGGGAGGGCCGGGGAGCTGTTTTTT. Residues: CASTQWGEGRAGELFF.

V gene TRBV9 combines with J gene TRBJ2-5; possibly TRBD2 for D (5 bases). Germline V lookup: CDR1 SGDLS, CDR2 YYNGEE. The CDR3 spans 14 residues. With 4 bases removed from V and 5 bases from J, the gap between germline ends came to 15 bases. The CDR3 protein is CASSTEGRRETQYF. CDR3 DNA: TGTGCCAGCAGCACAGAGGGCCGTAGGGAGACCCAGTACTTC.

This clonotype was seen ten or more times. V is TRBV13 and J is TRBJ2-5, with 7 bases fitting TRBD1. V shed 2 bases and J 4 bases; nucleotides not matched to a gene: 4. CDR1 PRHDT and CDR2 FYEKMQ come from the germline V gene (reference sequence). CDR3 length: 14 residues. The CDR3 DNA is TGTGCCAGCAGCTTAAGGGACAGAGGAGAGACCCAGTACTTC. It yields the protein CASSLRDRGETQYF.

The V gene is TRBV12-3 or TRBV12-4, the J gene TRBJ2-1, with 10 bases that match TRBD2. V trimming: 6 bases; J trimming: 6 bases; junction bases outside the gene matches: 8. The CDR3 consists of 15 residues. CDR3 protein: CASRGLAGASNEQFF. The CDR3 coding sequence is TGTGCCAGCAGGGGGCTAGCGGGAGCTTCCAATGAGCAGTTCTTC.

This clonotype was observed at least ten times. The chain joins TRBV28 to TRBJ1-5, with 8 nucleotides matching TRBD1. Trimming at V came to 4 bases and at J to 7 bases, leaving 3 bases not matched to a gene. The CDR3 extends over 13 amino acids. Per germline, CDR1 MDHEN and CDR2 SYDVKM. The CDR3 coding sequence is TGTGCCAGCAGTTACGCAGGGGGCCAGCCCCAGCATTTT. Its protein product is CASSYAGGQPQHF.

Note on this clonotype: Possible read error: a much larger clone is one base away. This chain uses TRBV7-3 with TRBJ2-3; 8 bases match TRBD2. CDR3 length equals 15 residues. CDR1 and CDR2 (germline): SGHTA, FQGTGA. The CDR3 nucleotides read TGTGCCAGCAACTTAACTGGCGGGAGGACAGATACGCAGTATTTT. Its protein product is CASNLTGGRTDTQYF. The full variable domain, rest sourced from reference TRBV7-3 and TRBJ2-3, is GAGVSQTPSNKVTEKGKYVELRCDPISGHTALYWYRQSLGQGPEFLIYFQGTGAADDSGLPNDRFFAVRPEGSVSTLKIQRTERGDSAVYLCASNLTGGRTDTQYFGPGTRLTVL.

V usage is TRBV11-2 and J usage is TRBJ1-1; TRBD1 matches 7 bases. The CDR3 length is 15 residues. J gave up 2 bases and V 5 bases, and 8 bases lay outside the gene matches. CDR1 and CDR2 (germline): SGHAT, FQNNGV. CDR3 protein: CASSGYGTANTEAFF. Here the CDR3 DNA reads TGTGCCAGCAGCGGCTACGGGACAGCCAACACTGAAGCTTTCTTT.

In this sample, this clonotype turned up many times. The J gene is TRBJ2-7, the V gene TRBV3-1; TRBD2 agrees at 7 bases. Germline CDR1 and CDR2: LGHDT and YNNKEL (reference sequence). Unmatched junction bases numbered 1, after V lost 3 bases and J lost 2 bases. The CDR3 has 13 amino acids. The CDR3 nucleotides are TGTGCCAGCAGCCAGGGGGGGACCTACGAGCAGTACTTC. Protein: CASSQGGTYEQYF.

This clonotype was picked up a small number of times. The genes are TRBV3-1 and TRBJ2-5, with 13 bases that match TRBD2. The CDR3 loop spans 19 amino acids. J was trimmed by 4 bases and V by 0 bases; bases with no gene match: 11. Germline CDR1 is LGHDT and CDR2 is YNNKEL (reference sequence). CDR3 residues: CASSQDQLAGGPSIETQYF. The CDR3 DNA is TGTGCCAGCAGCCAAGATCAACTAGCGGGAGGGCCCTCAATAGAGACCCAGTACTTC.

This clonotype has ten or more counts. The V call is TRBV6-1, the J call TRBJ2-1; 7 bases match TRBD1. The CDR3 has 15 amino acids. J gave up 1 base and V 8 bases, and 8 bases lay outside the gene matches. CDR1 MNHNS and CDR2 SASEGT come from the germline V gene. The CDR3 spells CASRLTGNSYNEQFF. DNA for the CDR3: TGTGCCAGCCGGTTGACAGGGAATTCCTACAATGAGCAGTTCTTC.

This clonotype was seen more than once but under ten times. The V and J genes are TRBV20-1 and TRBJ2-7; 7 bases are a match to TRBD2. CDR3 length: 18 amino acids. Per the germline V gene, CDR1 is DFQATT and CDR2 is SNEGSKA (reference sequence). The junction had 19 bases not matched to a gene; V was cut back by 5 bases and J by 0 bases. The CDR3 DNA follows: TGCAGTGCTGCCTCCACCCACCGTAGCGGGCAGAGCTCCTACGAGCAGTACTTC. Its translation is CSAASTHRSGQSSYEQYF.

This clonotype appeared many times. The chain employs TRBV9 and TRBJ2-7; weak D call: TRBD2 (6 bases). CDR1 and CDR2 (germline): SGDLS, YYNGEE. The CDR3 has 14 residues. V was cut by 4 bases and J by 0 bases, with 11 bases left in between. The CDR3 loop is CASSKEGSSYEQYF. CDR3 nucleotide sequence: TGTGCCAGCAGCAAGGAGGGGAGCTCCTACGAGCAGTACTTC.

This clonotype was seen repeatedly, ten times or more. The chain uses TRBV2 and TRBJ2-5; D possibly uses TRBD1 or TRBD2 (7 bases each). The CDR3 runs 14 residues. CDR1 SNHLY and CDR2 FYNNEI come from the germline V gene. The V end was cut by 4 bases, the J end by 5 bases, with 14 bases between. The CDR3 here is CASSGRGGWETQYF. CDR3 in DNA: TGTGCCAGCAGTGGCAGGGGGGGCTGGGAGACCCAGTACTTC.